This TCR beta chain was captured by sequencing in a study of T cell repertoires in cytomegalovirus infection. In this sample, this clonotype turned up a few times. The CDR3 consists of 16 residues. The germline CDR1 and CDR2 sequences are SEHNR and FQNEAQ (reference sequence). V lost 4 bases and J 3 bases, leaving 16 bases between the germline ends. TCRdb reanalysed the reads using MiXCR and keeps one entry per CDR3 protein. The sample consists of over 150,000 distinct CDR3 sequences, about 18% of them appearing once. The source is a human donor in good health (CMV status not recorded). Some clones in this sample may be carry-over from other donors' samples. The chain carries TRBV7-9 and TRBJ2-1; no clear D gene. The specimen was CD8+ T cells from PBMCs. CDR3 DNA: TGTGCCAGCAGCTCCCTTAGTGGGTTCAACTACAATGAGCAGTTCTTC. Protein product: CASSSLSGFNYNEQFF.